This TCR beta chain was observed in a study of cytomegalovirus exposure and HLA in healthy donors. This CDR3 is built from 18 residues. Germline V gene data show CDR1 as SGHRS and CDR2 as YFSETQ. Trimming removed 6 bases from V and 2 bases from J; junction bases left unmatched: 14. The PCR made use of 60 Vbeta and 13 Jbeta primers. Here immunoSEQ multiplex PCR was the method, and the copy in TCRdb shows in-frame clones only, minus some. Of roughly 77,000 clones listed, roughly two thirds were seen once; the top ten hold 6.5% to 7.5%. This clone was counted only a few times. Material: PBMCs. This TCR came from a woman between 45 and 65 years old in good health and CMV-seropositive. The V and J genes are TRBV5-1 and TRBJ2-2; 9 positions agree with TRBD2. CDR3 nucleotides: TGCGCCAGCATCCTCTCAAGGGCGGGGGGGCCAAACACCGGGGAGCTGTTTTTT. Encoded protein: CASILSRAGGPNTGELFF.